This T cell receptor beta chain stems from a study of T cell responses to AZD1222 COVID-19 vaccine. Study outcomes and limitations: Regions left unmutated in variants are reportedly the target of nearly half of spike-specific TCRs. Repertoire samples came only from after the peak T cell response.

V was clipped by 2 bases and J by 7 bases, with 8 bases between them. The CDR3 extends over 12 amino acids. Germline V gene lookup returns CDR1 SGHTA and CDR2 FQGNSA. Assay: immunoSEQ multiplex PCR; the TCRdb copy retains only in-frame clones and omits some. The sample contains 95,000 to 100,000 clones, roughly 90% of which appear only once. On this clone: No antigen is known for it.

The source is an adult who received the AZD1222 COVID-19 vaccine. The chain carries TRBV7-2 and TRBJ1-1; no firm D call. Sequences were derived from peripheral blood, sampled 28 days after the second AZD1222 dose. Here the CDR3 DNA reads TGTGCCAGCAGCTTATTCTCTGATGAAGCTTTCTTT. Its protein is CASSLFSDEAFF.